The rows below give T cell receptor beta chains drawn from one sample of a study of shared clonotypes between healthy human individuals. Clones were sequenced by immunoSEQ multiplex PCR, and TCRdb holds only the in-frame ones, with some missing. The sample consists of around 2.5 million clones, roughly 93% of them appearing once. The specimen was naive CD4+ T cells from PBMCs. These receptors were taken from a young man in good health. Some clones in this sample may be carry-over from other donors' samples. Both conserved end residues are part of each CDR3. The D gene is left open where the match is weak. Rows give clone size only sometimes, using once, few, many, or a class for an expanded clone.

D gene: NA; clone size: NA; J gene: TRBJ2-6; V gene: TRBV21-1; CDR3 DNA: TGTGCCAGCAGCAAAGAGGGGGTTTCCGGGGCCAACGTCCTGACTTTC; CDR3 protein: CASSKEGVSGANVLTF
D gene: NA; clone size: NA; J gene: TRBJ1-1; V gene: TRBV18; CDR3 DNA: TGTGCCAGCTCACCACAGGACAGTGCATGGGTGAACACTGAAGCTTTCTTT; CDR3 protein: CASSPQDSAWVNTEAFF
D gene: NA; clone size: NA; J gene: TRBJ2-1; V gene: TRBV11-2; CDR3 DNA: TGTGCCAGCAGCATCCACACGCAGTTAGCGCGCCGGGTCTACAATGAGCAGTTCTTC; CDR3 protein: CASSIHTQLARRVYNEQFF
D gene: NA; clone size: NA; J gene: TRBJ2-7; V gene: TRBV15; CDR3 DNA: TGTGCCACCAGCAGAGATGTGGCCTCCGGGGGTTACGAGCAGTACTTC; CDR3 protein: CATSRDVASGGYEQYF
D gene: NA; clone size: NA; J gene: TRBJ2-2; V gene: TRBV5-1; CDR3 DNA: TGCGCCAGCAGGAATCAGGGGACGAGCACCGGGGAGCTGTTTTTT; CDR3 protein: CASRNQGTSTGELFF
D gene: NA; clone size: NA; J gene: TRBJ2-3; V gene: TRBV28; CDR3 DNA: TGTGCCAGCAGTTTAGCCGCCCGCACAGATACGCAGTATTTT; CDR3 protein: CASSLAARTDTQYF
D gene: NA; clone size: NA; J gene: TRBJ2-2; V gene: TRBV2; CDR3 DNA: TGTGCCAGCAGTCGAAACACCGGGGAGCTGTTTTTT; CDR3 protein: CASSRNTGELFF
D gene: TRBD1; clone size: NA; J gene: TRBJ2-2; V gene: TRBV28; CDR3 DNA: TGTGCCAGCAGGGACAGGGCCCGGGAGCTGTTTTTT; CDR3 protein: CASRDRARELFF
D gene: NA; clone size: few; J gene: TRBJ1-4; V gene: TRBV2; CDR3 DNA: TGTGCCAGCACCGTCCGAGAGGGGGAAAAACTGTTTTTT; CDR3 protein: CASTVREGEKLFF
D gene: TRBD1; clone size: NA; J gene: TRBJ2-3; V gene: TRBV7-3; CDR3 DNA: TGTGCCAGCAGCTCGGGACAGGCAGCAGATACGCAGTATTTT; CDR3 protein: CASSSGQAADTQYF
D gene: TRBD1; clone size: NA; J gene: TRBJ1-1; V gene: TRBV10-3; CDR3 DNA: TGTGCCATCAGGGGCCGACAGGGACTGGACACTGAAGCTTTCTTT; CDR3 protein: CAIRGRQGLDTEAFF
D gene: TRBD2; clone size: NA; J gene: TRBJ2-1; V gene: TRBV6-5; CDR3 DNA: TGTGCCAGCAGTCCGGGACTAGCTAACAATGAGCAGTTCTTC; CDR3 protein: CASSPGLANNEQFF
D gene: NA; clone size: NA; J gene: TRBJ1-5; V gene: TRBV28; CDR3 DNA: TGTGCCAGCAAGACCCTAGGTGGAGGGGACTGGGGGGGAGGTCAGCCCCAGCATTTT; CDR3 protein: CASKTLGGGDWGGGQPQHF
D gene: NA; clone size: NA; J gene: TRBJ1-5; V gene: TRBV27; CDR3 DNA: TGTGCCAGCAGTTCGGGGGGCGCAGGGCAGCCCCAGCATTTT; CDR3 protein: CASSSGGAGQPQHF
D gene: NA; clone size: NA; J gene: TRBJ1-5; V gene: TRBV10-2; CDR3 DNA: TGCGCCAGCAGTGCCAGGGATGATCAGCCCCAGCATTTT; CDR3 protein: CASSARDDQPQHF
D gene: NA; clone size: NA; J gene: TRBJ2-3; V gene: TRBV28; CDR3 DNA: TGTGCCAGCACCGTCGGCCCTATCAGCACAGATACGCAGTATTTT; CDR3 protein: CASTVGPISTDTQYF
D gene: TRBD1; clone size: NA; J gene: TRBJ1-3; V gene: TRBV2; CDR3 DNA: TGTGCCAGCAGGGAAGGGGGCTACTTCTTTGGAAACACCATATATTTT; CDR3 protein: CASREGGYFFGNTIYF
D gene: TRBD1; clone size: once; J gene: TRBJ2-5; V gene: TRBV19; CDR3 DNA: TGTGCCAGTAGTACCAGGGGGGAGACCCAGTACTTC; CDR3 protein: CASSTRGETQYF
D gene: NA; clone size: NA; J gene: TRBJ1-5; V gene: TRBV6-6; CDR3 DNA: TGTGCCAGCAGTTACGGGGTCGGGGTTGTCAATCAGCCCCAGCATTTT; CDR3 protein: CASSYGVGVVNQPQHF
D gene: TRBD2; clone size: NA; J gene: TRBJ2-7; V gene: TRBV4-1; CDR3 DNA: TGCGCCAGCAGCCAAGAAAGGCTAGCGGGAGGAAGAAACGAGCAGTACTTC; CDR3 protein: CASSQERLAGGRNEQYF
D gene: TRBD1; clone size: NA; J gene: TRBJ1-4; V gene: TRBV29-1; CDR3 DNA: TGCAGCGCCCCGGGACAGAATAATGAAAAACTGTTTTTT; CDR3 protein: CSAPGQNNEKLFF
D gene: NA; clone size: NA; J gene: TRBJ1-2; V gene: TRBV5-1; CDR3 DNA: TGCGCCAGCAGCCCGGCAAACTATGGCTACACCTTC; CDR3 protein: CASSPANYGYTF
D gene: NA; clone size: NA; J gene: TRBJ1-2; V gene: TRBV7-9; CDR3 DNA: TGTGCCAGCAGCTTGCGGACACCCGTAACTTATGGCTACACCTTC; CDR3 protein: CASSLRTPVTYGYTF
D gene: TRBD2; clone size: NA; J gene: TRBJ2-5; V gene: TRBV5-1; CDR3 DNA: TGCGCCAGCAGCTTCGGGACTAGCGGGAGAGAGACCCAGTACTTC; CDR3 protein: CASSFGTSGRETQYF
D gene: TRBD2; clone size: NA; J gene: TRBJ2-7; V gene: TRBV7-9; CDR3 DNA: TGTGCCAGCAGCTCCCGACTAGCGGGAGAGTACGAGCAGTACTTC; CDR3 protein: CASSSRLAGEYEQYF
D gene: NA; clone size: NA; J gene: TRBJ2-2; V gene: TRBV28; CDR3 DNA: TGTGCCAGCAGTTCTCTAGCGTGGAAAGCTGGGGAGCTGTTTTTT; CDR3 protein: CASSSLAWKAGELFF
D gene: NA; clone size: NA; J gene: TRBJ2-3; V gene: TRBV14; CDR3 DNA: TGTGCCAGCAGCCAAGACGGAGCTTCACGCGCAGATACGCAGTATTTT; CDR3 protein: CASSQDGASRADTQYF
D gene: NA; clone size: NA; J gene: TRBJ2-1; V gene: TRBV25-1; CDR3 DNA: TGTGCCAGCAGTGAGAGCGGTAGCTCCTACAATGAGCAGTTCTTC; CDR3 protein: CASSESGSSYNEQFF
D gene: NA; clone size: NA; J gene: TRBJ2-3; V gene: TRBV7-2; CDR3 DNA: TGTGCCAGCAGCCTGGGACCTAGCACAGATACGCAGTATTTT; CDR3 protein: CASSLGPSTDTQYF
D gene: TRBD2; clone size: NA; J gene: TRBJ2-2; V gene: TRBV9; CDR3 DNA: TGTGCCAGCAGCGTGTTGGGGACTAGCGGGAACACCGGGGAGCTGTTTTTT; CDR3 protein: CASSVLGTSGNTGELFF
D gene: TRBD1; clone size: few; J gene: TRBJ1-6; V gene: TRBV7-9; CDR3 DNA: TGTGCCAGCAGCTTAGGGGACAGGGACAATTCACCCCTCCACTTT; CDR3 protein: CASSLGDRDNSPLHF
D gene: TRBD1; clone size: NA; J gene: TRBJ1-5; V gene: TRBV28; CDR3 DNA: TGTGCCAGCAGTTCACCGGGACAGGGGGCGCGTCAGCCCCAGCATTTT; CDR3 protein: CASSSPGQGARQPQHF
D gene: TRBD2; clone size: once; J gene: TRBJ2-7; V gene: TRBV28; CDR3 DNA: TGTGCCAGCAGTTTGCTAGCGGGAACTTACGAGCAGTACTTC; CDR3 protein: CASSLLAGTYEQYF
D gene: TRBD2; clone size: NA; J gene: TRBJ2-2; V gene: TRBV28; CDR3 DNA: TGTGCCAGCCAACTAGCGGGCCCAACCGGGGAGCTGTTTTTT; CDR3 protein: CASQLAGPTGELFF
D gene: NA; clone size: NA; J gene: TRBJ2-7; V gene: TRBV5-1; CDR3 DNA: TGCGCCAGCAGCCTTAGGCCAGGGCACCTTGGAGAGCAGTACTTC; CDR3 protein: CASSLRPGHLGEQYF
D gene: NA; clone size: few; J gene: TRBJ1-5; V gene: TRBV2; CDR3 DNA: TGTGCCAGCAGGCTGGATCAGCCCCAGCATTTT; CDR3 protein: CASRLDQPQHF
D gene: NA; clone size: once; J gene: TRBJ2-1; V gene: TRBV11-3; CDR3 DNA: TGTGCCAGCAGCTTAGGGACAGACTACAATGAGCAGTTCTTC; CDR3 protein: CASSLGTDYNEQFF
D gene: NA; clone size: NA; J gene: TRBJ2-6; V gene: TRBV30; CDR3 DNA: TGCGTCACTGGGGCCAACGTCCTGACTTTC; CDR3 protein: CVTGANVLTF
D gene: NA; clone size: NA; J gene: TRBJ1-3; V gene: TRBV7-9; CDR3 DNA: TGTGCCAGCAGCAGGGGGGGCAGCAGCTCTGGAAACACCATATATTTT; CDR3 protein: CASSRGGSSSGNTIYF
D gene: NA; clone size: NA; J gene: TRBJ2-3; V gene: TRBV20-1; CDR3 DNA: TGCAGTGGCGGCACAGATACGCAGTATTTT; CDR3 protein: CSGGTDTQYF
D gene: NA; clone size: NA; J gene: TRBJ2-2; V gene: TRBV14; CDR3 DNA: TGTGCCAGCAGCCGTACCGGGGAGCTGTTTTTT; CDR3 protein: CASSRTGELFF
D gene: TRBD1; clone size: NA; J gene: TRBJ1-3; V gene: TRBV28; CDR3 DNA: TGTGCCAGCACCTCGGGACAGGGGGTATGGTCTGGAAACACCATATATTTT; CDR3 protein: CASTSGQGVWSGNTIYF
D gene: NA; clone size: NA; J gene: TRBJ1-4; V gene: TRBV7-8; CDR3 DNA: TGTGCCAGCAGCTTATGGGCGGGGGCAGAGGGGGCAACTAATGAAAAACTGTTTTTT; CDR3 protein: CASSLWAGAEGATNEKLFF
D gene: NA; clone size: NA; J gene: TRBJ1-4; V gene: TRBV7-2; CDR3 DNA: TGTGCCAGCAGCTTAGTCTGGGCAGGGGATGAAAAACTGTTTTTT; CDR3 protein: CASSLVWAGDEKLFF
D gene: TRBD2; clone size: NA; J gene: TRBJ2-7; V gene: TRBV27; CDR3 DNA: TGTGCCAGCAGAGCGGGAGATAGGTACTACGAGCAGTACTTC; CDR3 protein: CASRAGDRYYEQYF
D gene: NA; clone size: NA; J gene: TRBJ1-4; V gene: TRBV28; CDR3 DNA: TGTGCCAGCAGCATCAAGGGGGGATCCGGGGAAAAACTGTTTTTT; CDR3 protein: CASSIKGGSGEKLFF
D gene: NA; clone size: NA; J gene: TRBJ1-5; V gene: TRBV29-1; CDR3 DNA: TGCAGCGTCAGTGACACCGGGACACCATTAAATCAGCCCCAGCATTTT; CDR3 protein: CSVSDTGTPLNQPQHF
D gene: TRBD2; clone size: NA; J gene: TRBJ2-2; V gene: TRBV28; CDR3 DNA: TGTGCCAGCAGTCTCGGGGGACTAGCGGGACCCCGGCGGTCCGGGGAGCTGTTTTTT; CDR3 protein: CASSLGGLAGPRRSGELFF
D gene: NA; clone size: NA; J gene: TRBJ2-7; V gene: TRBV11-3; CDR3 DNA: TGTGCCAGCAGCTCTTTTTCGTCAGGTGACGAGCAGTACTTC; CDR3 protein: CASSSFSSGDEQYF
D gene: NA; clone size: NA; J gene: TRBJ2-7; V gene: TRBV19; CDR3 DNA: TGTGCCAGTAGTATTAACTCCGCGTCGGACGAGCAGTACTTC; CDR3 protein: CASSINSASDEQYF
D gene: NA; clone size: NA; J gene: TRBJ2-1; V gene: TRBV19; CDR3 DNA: TGTGCCAGTAGTACGGGGACTTCTTGGGGCAATGAGCAGTTCTTC; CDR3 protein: CASSTGTSWGNEQFF
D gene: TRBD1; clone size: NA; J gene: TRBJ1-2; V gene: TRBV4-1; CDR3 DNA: TGCGCCAGCAGCCAAGAAATGATGTCACAGGGGGTCTATGGCTACACCTTC; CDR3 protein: CASSQEMMSQGVYGYTF
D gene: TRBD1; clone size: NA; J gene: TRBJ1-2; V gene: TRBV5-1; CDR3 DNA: TGCGCCAGCAGCCTGGAAGCAGGGGGCAATCGTGGCTACACCTTC; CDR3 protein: CASSLEAGGNRGYTF
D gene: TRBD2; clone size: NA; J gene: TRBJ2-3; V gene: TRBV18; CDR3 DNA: TGTGCCAGCTCCCGCGGCGGTAGCGGGAGGATAGATACGCAGTATTTT; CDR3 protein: CASSRGGSGRIDTQYF